The 11 T cell receptor beta chains below were found in one sample sequenced in a study of molecular identifiers for immune sequencing clone quantification. Each CDR3 protein gets one entry after TCRdb re-called the PCR reads with MiXCR. The table records some 580,000 distinct CDR3 sequences, 25% of them present only once. The sequenced material came from naive CD8+ T cells from blood, with Jurkat cell RNA spiked in. Subset denoted: FACS-sorted CD8+CD4-CCR7+CD45RA+ naive T cells. Every receptor here comes from a human donor in good health. Some libraries in this study had Jurkat cell RNA spiked in.

This clonotype appeared once. One junction end disagrees with the germline gene, perhaps due to a read error. The V call is TRBV4-2, the J call TRBJ1-5; maybe TRBD1 (5 bases). The V gene's germline CDR1 is LGHNA and CDR2 YNFKEQ. The CDR3 extends over 15 amino acids. The DNA of the CDR3 is TGTGCCAGCAGCCAAGCGGACACTAGCAATCAGCCCCCGCATTTT. Its translation is CASSQADTSNQPPHF.

This clonotype was observed many times. As DNA, the CDR3 is TGTGCCAGCAGTTTTTCAGGGGGCGACACCGGGGAGCTGTTTTTT. This codes for CASSFSGGDTGELFF. The chain links TRBV28 to TRBJ2-2; TRBD1 matches 8 bases. Germline loops: CDR1 MDHEN, CDR2 SYDVKM. The V and J ends lost 3 bases and 3 bases, in that order; junction bases with no gene match: 3. The CDR3 extends over 15 amino acids.

For this clonotype: This may come from a read error, since a much larger clone is one base off. The V call is TRBV7-9, the J call TRBJ1-1; D gene ambiguous. Germline V CDR1 and CDR2: SEHNR, FQNEAQ (reference sequence). This CDR3 has 14 residues. This CDR3 reads CASSGGRMNTESFF. As DNA, the CDR3 is TGTGCCAGCAGCGGAGGACGGATGAACACTGAATCTTTCTTT. Full variable domain (missing parts from reference TRBV7-9 and TRBJ1-1): DTGVSQNPRHKITKRGQNVTFRCDPISEHNRLYWYRQTLGQGPEFLTYFQNEAQLEKSRLLSDRFSAERPKGSFSTLEIQRTEQGDSAMYLCASSGGRMNTESFFGQGTRLTVV.

V gene TRBV12-3 or TRBV12-4 combines with J gene TRBJ2-5; 10 positions match TRBD1. The junction had 12 bases not matched to a gene; V was cut back by 6 bases and J by 5 bases. This CDR3 comprises 16 residues. The CDR3, as DNA: TGTGCCAGCAGCAACCTTCAGGGACAGGGGTTGGAGACCCAGTACTTC. It codes for CASSNLQGQGLETQYF.

On this clonotype itself: Sequence at one end of the junction differs from germline and may be a read error. This chain joins TRBV7-6 and TRBJ2-7; either TRBD1 or TRBD2 may fit D (6 bases each). There are 14 residues in the CDR3. The germline V gene has CDR1 SGHVS and CDR2 FNYEAQ. CDR3 loop: CARSLDGGLVAQYF. The CDR3 coding sequence is TGTGCCCGCAGCTTAGATGGGGGGCTCGTCGCGCAGTACTTC.

This clonotype appeared a single time. The junction departs from germline at one end; a sequencing error may be responsible. J is TRBJ1-1 and V is TRBV12-3 or TRBV12-4, with D unclear. The CDR3 consists of 12 residues. The CDR3 coding sequence is TGTGCCAGCAGTGTGGGGAACACTGAAGCTTACTTT. Protein product: CASSVGNTEAYF.

At least ten counts were recorded for this clonotype. The chain employs TRBV28 and TRBJ2-6; 9 bases map to TRBD1. The CDR3 covers 17 residues. Germline lookup yields CDR1 MDHEN and CDR2 SYDVKM. V was pared by 5 bases and J by 2 bases, with 7 bases of the junction left unmatched. The CDR3 nucleotides are TGTGCCAGCAGTCCAAGACACAGGGGGCCTGGGGCCAACGTCCTGACTTTC. Translation: CASSPRHRGPGANVLTF.

This clonotype has only a few counts. The chain is built from TRBV2 and TRBJ2-7; unclear D gene. There are 14 residues in the CDR3. Germline CDR1 SNHLY, CDR2 FYNNEI. V gave up 6 bases and J gave up 2 bases, with 14 bases separating them. The CDR3, as DNA: TGTGCCAGCAGCGGCTCGCAGATTACCTACGAGCAGTACTTC. Amino acid sequence: CASSGSQITYEQYF.

The sample holds many counts of this clonotype. J is TRBJ2-5 and V is TRBV4-1; no definite D call. CDR1 and CDR2 from the germline V gene are MGHRA and YSYEKL. The CDR3 runs 16 residues. The V end lost 0 bases, the J end lost 1 base, and 12 bases lay between the germline ends. The chain's CDR3 is CASSQEVGSAQETQYF. Here the CDR3 DNA reads TGCGCCAGCAGCCAAGAGGTGGGGTCTGCCCAAGAGACCCAGTACTTC.

Ten or more counts support this clonotype. V and J are TRBV28 and TRBJ2-3, with 10 bases matching TRBD2. V was clipped by 6 bases and J by 2 bases; unmatched bases: 5. The CDR3 is made up of 15 amino acids. The germline gives CDR1 MDHEN, CDR2 SYDVKM. The CDR3 DNA is TGTGCCAGCAGGCCTAGCGGGAGCATCACAGATACGCAGTATTTT. Translation: CASRPSGSITDTQYF.

This clonotype was counted a few times. V usage is TRBV27 and J usage is TRBJ2-3, with TRBD1 matching 8 bases. Losses at the gene ends were 3 bases for V and 3 bases for J; bases not matched to a gene: 14. CDR3 length: 18 residues. Germline V gene sequence: CDR1 MNHEY, CDR2 SMNVEV (reference sequence). This CDR3 reads CASSLIRGPGGATDTQYF. The DNA of the CDR3 is TGTGCCAGCAGTTTGATCAGGGGGCCCGGGGGTGCGACAGATACGCAGTATTTT.